What follows are 6 T cell receptor beta chains derived from one specimen sequenced in a study of blood T cell repertoires in COVID-19. The data were produced by immunoSEQ multiplex PCR, yet TCRdb's version contains in-frame clones alone and is incomplete. The sample carries 120,000 to 150,000 clones, around 87% recorded once. Sequencing input: peripheral blood. All receptors derive from a human donor in a cohort sampled during active COVID-19.

In its sample, this clone was seen once. The chain combines TRBV7-9 with TRBJ2-1; a possible D gene is TRBD2 (6 bases). This CDR3 spans 16 amino acids. V lost 2 bases to trimming and J lost 2 bases, with 13 bases between them. CDR1 and CDR2 from the germline V gene are SEHNR and FQNEAQ (reference sequence). The CDR3 loop reads CASSLSSGPPYNEQFF. The CDR3 DNA reads TGTGCCAGCAGCTTATCCAGCGGGCCTCCCTACAATGAGCAGTTCTTC. Combining the CDR3 with reference TRBV7-9 and TRBJ2-1 gives the whole variable domain DTGVSQNPRHKITKRGQNVTFRCDPISEHNRLYWYRQTLGQGPEFLTYFQNEAQLEKSRLLSDRFSAERPKGSFSTLEIQRTEQGDSAMYLCASSLSSGPPYNEQFFGPGTRLTVL.

This clone appeared once. V usage is TRBV29-1 and J usage is TRBJ2-5, with TRBD2 identical over 7 bases. The CDR3 runs 12 residues. J was trimmed by 4 bases and V by 7 bases; bases with no gene match: 6. In germline, CDR1 is SQVTM, CDR2 ANQGSEA. The chain's CDR3 is CSGGGGGETQYF. The CDR3 nucleotides read TGCAGCGGGGGGGGAGGCGGAGAGACCCAGTACTTC.

This chain links TRBV10-2 with TRBJ1-6; 9 bases are a match to TRBD1. Germline-derived CDR1 and CDR2 are WSHSY and SAAADI. The CDR3 loop spans 13 amino acids. The J segment lost 9 bases and the V segment lost 7 bases, leaving 4 bases of the junction unmatched. The CDR3, as DNA: TGCGCCAGCACCGGGACAGGGAGTTCACCCCTCCACTTT. Protein product: CASTGTGSSPLHF.

The chain couples TRBV7-2 to TRBJ1-2; 10 bases match TRBD1. Losses at the gene ends were 5 bases for V and 5 bases for J; bases not matched to a gene: 2. CDR1 SGHTA and CDR2 FQGNSA come from the germline V gene. The CDR3 is 13 residues long. The CDR3 DNA is TGTGCCAGCAGCACGGGACAGGGGTATGGCTACACCTTC. This codes for CASSTGQGYGYTF.

The chain joins TRBV7-9 to TRBJ2-5, with D hard to call. Germline-derived CDR1 and CDR2 are SEHNR and FQNEAQ (reference sequence). V lost 1 base to trimming and J lost 5 bases, with 8 bases between them. The CDR3 extends over 13 amino acids. The CDR3 region has the DNA TGTGCCAGCAGCTTAGTGACAACGGAGACCCAGTACTTC. Translated, it gives CASSLVTTETQYF.

The chain has TRBV29-1 and TRBJ1-3; D remains unclear. The ends were cut back, 4 bases at V and 2 bases at J, with 9 bases in the middle. In germline, CDR1 is SQVTM, CDR2 ANQGSEA. This CDR3 comprises 13 residues. The CDR3 protein is CSVGGGTGNTIYF. The CDR3 bases are TGCAGCGTTGGCGGTGGCACTGGAAACACCATATATTTT.